This T cell receptor beta chain came from a study of T cell repertoires in cytomegalovirus infection (dated by TCRdb to between 2017 and 2020). Looking at the study overall: Donor HLA type was relevant to the analysis, because carriage of CMV infection together with the matching HLA type was indicated by public TCR beta signatures.

Comment on this clonotype: Its target antigen remains unknown. Base qualities were left out, and no much larger clone turns up one base away.

The research as a whole found: The ex vivo response was dominated by HLA-C-restricted CMV-specific TCR beta clonotypes, which also provided the single most frequent clonotype in two of eight donors. In both this cohort and an independent cohort of some 350 donors, the cumulative frequency of public TCR beta family members distinguished carriers of CMV infection plus the relevant HLA type.

The germline V gene supplies CDR1 SGHVT and CDR2 SQSDAQ. V lost 3 bases and J lost 4 bases; the stretch between them is 12 bases long. The CDR3 numbers 14 residues from cysteine through phenylalanine. This entry keeps only the CDR3 DNA: 42 bases, framed from base 1. The sequencer listed for this sample is Illumina HiSeq 1500. TCRdb trimmed public reads at Q25 via fastp, called clones via MiXCR and kept in-frame beta chains. Rows are unified per CDR3 protein, each entry keeping the most common DNA and genes. The sample has about 680,000 distinct CDR3 sequences on record, approximately 24% of them singletons. The biggest ten clones account for around 8% of the sample.

The chain employs TRBV7-4 and TRBJ2-5; the D gene cannot be resolved reliably. The TCR originated in a human donor in good health (CMV status not recorded). Some clones in this sample may be carry-over from other donors' samples. The sequenced sample was CD8+ T cells from PBMCs. The nucleotide sequence is TGTGCCAGCAGCTTGCAAGAACCGTCAGAGACCCAGTACTTC. This gives the protein CASSLQEPSETQYF.